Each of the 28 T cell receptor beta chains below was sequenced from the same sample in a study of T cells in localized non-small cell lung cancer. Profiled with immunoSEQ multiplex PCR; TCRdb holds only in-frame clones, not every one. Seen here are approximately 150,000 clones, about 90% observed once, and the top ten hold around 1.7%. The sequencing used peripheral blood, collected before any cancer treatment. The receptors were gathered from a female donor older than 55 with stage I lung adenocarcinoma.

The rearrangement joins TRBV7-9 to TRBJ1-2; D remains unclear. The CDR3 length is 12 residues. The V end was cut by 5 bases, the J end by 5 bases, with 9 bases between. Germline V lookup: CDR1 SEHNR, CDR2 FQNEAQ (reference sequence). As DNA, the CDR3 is TGTGCCAGCAGCCATCTTGCATATGGCTACACCTTC. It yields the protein CASSHLAYGYTF.

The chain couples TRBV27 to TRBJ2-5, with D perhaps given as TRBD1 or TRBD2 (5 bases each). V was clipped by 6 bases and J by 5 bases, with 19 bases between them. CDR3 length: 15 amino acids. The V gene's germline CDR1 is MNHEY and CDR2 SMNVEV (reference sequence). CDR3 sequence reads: CASSPIVGGRETQYF. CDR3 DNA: TGTGCCAGCAGCCCAATAGTTGGGGGACGGGAGACCCAGTACTTC.

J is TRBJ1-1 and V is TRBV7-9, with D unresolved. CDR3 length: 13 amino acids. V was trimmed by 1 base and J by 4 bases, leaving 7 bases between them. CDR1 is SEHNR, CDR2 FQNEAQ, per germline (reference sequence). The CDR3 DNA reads TGTGCCAGCAGCTTAGGTTCATTCACTGAAGCTTTCTTT. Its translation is CASSLGSFTEAFF.

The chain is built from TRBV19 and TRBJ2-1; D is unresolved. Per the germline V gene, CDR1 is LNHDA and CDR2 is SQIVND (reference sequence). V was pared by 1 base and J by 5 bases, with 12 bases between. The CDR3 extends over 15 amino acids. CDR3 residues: CASSIGSPPNNEQFF. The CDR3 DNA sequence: TGTGCCAGTAGTATAGGAAGCCCGCCTAACAATGAGCAGTTCTTC.

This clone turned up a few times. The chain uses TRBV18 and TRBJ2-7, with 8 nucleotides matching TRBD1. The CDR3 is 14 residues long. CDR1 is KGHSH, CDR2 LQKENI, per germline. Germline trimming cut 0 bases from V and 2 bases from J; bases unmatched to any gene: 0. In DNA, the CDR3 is TGTGCCAGCTCACCACCGGGACAGGCCTACGAGCAGTACTTC. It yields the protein CASSPPGQAYEQYF.

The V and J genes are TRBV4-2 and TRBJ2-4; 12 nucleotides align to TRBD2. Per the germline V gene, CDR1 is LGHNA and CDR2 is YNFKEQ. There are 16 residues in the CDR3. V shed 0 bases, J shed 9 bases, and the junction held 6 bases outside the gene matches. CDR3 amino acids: CASSQETSGSSGIQYF. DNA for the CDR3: TGTGCCAGCAGCCAAGAGACTAGCGGGAGTAGTGGCATTCAGTACTTC.

CDR3 loop: CASSPGLAKSYNEQFF. DNA for the CDR3: TGTGCCAGCAGCCCGGGACTAGCGAAATCCTACAATGAGCAGTTCTTC. The V call is TRBV5-4, the J call TRBJ2-1; 10 bases match TRBD2. This CDR3 is built from 16 residues. With 4 bases clipped from V and 1 base from J, the junction kept 5 bases outside the gene matches. The germline V gene has CDR1 SGHNT and CDR2 YYREEE (reference sequence).

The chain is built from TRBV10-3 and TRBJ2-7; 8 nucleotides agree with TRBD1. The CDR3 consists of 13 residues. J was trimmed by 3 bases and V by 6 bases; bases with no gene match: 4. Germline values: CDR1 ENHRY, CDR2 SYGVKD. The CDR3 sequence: CAISRTGNYEQYF. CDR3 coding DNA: TGTGCCATCAGCAGGACAGGGAACTACGAGCAGTACTTC.

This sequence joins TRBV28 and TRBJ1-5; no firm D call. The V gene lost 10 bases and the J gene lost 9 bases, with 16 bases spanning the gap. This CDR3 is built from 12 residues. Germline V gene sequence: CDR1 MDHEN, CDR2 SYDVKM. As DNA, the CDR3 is TGTGCCACCCAGAAGTCCCGCGGGCCCCAGCATTTT. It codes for CATQKSRGPQHF.

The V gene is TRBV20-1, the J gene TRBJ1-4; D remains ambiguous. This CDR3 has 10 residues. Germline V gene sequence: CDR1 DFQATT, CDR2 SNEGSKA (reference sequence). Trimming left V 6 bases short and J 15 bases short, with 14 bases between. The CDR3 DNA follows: TGCAGTGCCGAGAGGGTCAAGGTGTTTTTT. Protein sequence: CSAERVKVFF.

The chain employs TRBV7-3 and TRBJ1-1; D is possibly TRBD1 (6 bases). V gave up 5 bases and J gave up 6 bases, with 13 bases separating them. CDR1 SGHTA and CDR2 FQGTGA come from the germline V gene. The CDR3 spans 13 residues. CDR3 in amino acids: CASSPSYRAEAFF. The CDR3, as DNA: TGTGCCAGCAGCCCGTCTTACAGGGCTGAAGCTTTCTTT. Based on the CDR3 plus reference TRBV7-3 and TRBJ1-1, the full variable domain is GAGVSQTPSNKVTEKGKYVELRCDPISGHTALYWYRQSLGQGPEFLIYFQGTGAADDSGLPNDRFFAVRPEGSVSTLKIQRTERGDSAVYLCASSPSYRAEAFFGQGTRLTVV.

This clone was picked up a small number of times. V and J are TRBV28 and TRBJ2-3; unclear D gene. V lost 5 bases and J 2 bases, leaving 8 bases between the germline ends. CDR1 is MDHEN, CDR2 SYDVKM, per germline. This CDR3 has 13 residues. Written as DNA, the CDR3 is TGTGCCAGCAGTCCCCGCCCCACAGATACGCAGTATTTT. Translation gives CASSPRPTDTQYF.

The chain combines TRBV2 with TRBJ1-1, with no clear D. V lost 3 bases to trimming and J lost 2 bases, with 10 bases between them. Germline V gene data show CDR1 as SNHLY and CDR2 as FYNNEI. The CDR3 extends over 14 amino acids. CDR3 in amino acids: CASSERSHNTEAFF. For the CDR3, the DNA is TGTGCCAGCAGTGAGAGGTCCCATAACACTGAAGCTTTCTTT.

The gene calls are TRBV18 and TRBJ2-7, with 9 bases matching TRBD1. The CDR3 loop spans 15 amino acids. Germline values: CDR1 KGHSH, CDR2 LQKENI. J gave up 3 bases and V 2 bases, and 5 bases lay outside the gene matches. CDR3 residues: CASSPLGQGGYEQYF. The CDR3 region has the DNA TGTGCCAGCTCACCATTGGGACAGGGAGGCTACGAGCAGTACTTC.

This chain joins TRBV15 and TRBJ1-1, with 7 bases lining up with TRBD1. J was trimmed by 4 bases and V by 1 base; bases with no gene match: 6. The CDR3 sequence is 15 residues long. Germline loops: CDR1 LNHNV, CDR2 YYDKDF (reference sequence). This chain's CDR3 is CATSRATGESTEAFF. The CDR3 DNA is TGTGCCACCAGCAGAGCTACAGGGGAGAGCACTGAAGCTTTCTTT.

CDR3 sequence reads: CASNLLGRSNTGELFF. CDR3 coding DNA: TGTGCCAGCAACTTACTGGGGAGGTCGAACACCGGGGAGCTGTTTTTT. The V and J genes are TRBV5-6 and TRBJ2-2; a possible D gene is TRBD2 (6 bases). The ends were cut back, 6 bases at V and 0 bases at J, with 15 bases in the middle. The CDR3 has 16 amino acids. The V gene's germline CDR1 is SGHDT and CDR2 YYEEEE.

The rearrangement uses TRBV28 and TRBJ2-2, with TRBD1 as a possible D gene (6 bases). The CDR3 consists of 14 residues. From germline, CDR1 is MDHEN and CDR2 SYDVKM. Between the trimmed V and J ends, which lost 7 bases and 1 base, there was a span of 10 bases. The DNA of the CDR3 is TGTGCCAGCAACTTAGGGGGGAACACCGGGGAGCTGTTTTTT. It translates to CASNLGGNTGELFF.

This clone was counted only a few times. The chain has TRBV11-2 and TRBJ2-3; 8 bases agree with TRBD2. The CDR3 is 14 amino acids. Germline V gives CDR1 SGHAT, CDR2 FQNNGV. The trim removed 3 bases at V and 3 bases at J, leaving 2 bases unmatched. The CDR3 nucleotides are TGTGCCAGCAGCTTGGGCGGGGGGACAGATACGCAGTATTTT. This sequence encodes CASSLGGGTDTQYF.

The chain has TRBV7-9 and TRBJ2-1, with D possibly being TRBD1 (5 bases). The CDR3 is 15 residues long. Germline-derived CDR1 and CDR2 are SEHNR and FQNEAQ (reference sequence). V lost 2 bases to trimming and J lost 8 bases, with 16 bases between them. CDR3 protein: CASSLTSKGRDEQFF. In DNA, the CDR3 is TGTGCCAGCAGCTTAACGTCAAAGGGGCGCGATGAGCAGTTCTTC.

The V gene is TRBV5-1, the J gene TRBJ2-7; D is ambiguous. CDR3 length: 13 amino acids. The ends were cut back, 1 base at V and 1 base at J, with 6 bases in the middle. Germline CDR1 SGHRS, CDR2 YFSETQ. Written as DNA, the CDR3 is TGCGCCAGCAGCTTGTTAGCTTCCTACGAGCAGTACTTC. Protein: CASSLLASYEQYF.

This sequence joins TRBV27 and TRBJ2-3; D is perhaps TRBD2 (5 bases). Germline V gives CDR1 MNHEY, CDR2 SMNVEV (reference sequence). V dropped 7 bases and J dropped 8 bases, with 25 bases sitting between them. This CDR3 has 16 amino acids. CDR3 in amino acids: CASTKDLLEAEGTQYF. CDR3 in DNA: TGTGCCAGCACCAAAGACTTACTAGAGGCTGAGGGTACGCAGTATTTT.

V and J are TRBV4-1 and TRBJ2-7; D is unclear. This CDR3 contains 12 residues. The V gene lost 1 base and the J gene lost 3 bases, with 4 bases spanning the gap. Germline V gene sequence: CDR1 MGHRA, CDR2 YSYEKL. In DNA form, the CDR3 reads TGCGCCAGCAGCCAAGGGAGCTACGAGCAGTACTTC. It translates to CASSQGSYEQYF.

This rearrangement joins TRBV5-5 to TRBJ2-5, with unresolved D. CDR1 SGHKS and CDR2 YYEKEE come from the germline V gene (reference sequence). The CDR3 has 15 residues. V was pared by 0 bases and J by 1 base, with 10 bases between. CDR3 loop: CASSLVGLPQETQYF. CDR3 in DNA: TGTGCCAGCAGCTTGGTAGGGCTGCCCCAAGAGACCCAGTACTTC.

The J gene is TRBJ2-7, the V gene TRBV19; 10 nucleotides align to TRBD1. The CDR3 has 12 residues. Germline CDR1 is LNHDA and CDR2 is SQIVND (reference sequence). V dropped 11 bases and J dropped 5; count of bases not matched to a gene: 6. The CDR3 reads CAVGQGRNEQYF. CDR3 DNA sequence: TGTGCCGTGGGACAGGGGAGGAACGAGCAGTACTTC.

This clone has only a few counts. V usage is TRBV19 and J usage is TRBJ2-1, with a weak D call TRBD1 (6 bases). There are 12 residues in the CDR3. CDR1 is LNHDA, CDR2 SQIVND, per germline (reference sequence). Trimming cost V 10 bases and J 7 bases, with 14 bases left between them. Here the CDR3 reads CATTRGWNEQFF. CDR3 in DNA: TGTGCCACCACCAGGGGATGGAATGAGCAGTTCTTC.

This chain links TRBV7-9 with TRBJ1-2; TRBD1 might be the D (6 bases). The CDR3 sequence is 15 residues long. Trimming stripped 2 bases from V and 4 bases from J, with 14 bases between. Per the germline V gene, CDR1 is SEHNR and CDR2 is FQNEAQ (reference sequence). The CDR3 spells CASSLQGTISYGYTF. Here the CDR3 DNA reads TGTGCCAGCAGCTTACAGGGGACTATAAGCTATGGCTACACCTTC.

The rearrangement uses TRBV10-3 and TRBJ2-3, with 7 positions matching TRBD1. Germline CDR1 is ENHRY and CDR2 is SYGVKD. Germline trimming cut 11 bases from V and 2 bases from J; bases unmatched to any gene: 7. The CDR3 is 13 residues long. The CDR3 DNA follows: TGTGCCGCAACAGGGGCCGTCACAGATACGCAGTATTTT. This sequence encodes CAATGAVTDTQYF.

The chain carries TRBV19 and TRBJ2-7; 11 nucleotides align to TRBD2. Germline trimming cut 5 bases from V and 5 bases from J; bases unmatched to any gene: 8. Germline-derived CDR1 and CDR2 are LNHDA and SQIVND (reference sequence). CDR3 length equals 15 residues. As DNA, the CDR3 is TGTGCCAGTAGTGCCAGACTAGCGGGAATCCACGAGCAGTACTTC. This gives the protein CASSARLAGIHEQYF.